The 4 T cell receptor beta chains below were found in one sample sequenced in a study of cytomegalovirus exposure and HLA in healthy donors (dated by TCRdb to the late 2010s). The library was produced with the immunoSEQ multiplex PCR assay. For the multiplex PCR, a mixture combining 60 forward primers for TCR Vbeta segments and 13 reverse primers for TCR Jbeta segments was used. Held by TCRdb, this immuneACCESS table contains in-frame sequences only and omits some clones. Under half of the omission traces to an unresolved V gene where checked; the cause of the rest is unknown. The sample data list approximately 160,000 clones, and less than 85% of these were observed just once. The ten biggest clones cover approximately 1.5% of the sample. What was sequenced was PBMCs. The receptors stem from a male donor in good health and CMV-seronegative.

The CDR3 reads CAWSPIGLAGSYEQYF. The CDR3 nucleotides read TGTGCCTGGAGTCCCATTGGACTAGCGGGCTCCTACGAGCAGTACTTC. The V call is TRBV30, the J call TRBJ2-7; TRBD2 matches at 11 bases. This CDR3 spans 16 amino acids. Germline V gene data show CDR1 as GTSNPN and CDR2 as SVGIG (reference sequence). Trimming cost V 2 bases and J 0 bases; bases outside gene matches: 6.

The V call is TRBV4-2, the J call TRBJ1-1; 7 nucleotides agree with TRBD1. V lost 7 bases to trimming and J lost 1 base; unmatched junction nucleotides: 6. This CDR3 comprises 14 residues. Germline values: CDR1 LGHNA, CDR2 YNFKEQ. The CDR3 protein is CASNLRGPNTEAFF. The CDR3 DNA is TGTGCCAGCAACCTAAGGGGGCCGAACACTGAAGCTTTCTTT.

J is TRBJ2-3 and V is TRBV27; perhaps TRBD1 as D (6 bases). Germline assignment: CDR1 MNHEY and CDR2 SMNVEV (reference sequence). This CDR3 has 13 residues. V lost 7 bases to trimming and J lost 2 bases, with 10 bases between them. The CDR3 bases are TGTGCCAGCAACAGGGCATACACAGATACGCAGTATTTT. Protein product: CASNRAYTDTQYF.

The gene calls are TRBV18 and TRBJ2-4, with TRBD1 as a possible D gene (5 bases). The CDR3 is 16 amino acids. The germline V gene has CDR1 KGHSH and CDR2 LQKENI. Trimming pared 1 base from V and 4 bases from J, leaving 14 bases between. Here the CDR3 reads CASSPLQGLEKNIQYF. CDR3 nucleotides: TGTGCCAGCTCACCACTCCAGGGCCTCGAAAAAAACATTCAGTACTTC.